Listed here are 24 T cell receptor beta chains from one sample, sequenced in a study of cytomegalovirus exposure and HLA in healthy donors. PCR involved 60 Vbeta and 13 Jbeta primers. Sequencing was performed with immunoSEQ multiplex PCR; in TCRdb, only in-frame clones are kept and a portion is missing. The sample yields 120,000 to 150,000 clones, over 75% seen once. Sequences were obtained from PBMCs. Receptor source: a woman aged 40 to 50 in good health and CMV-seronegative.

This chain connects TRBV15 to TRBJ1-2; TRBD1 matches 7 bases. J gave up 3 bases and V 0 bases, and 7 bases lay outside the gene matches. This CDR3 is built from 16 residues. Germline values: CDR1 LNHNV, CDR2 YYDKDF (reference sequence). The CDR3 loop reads CATSRDKGGAYYGYTF. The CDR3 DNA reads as TGTGCCACCAGCAGAGATAAAGGGGGCGCTTACTATGGCTACACCTTC.

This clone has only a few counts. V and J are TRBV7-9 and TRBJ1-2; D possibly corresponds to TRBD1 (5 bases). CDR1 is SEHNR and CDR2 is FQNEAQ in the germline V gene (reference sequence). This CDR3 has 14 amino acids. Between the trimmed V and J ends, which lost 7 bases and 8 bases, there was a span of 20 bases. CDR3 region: CASNILGGAWGYTF. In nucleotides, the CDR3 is TGTGCCAGCAACATTTTAGGAGGGGCCTGGGGCTACACCTTC. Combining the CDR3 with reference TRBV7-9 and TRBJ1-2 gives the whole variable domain DTGVSQNPRHKITKRGQNVTFRCDPISEHNRLYWYRQTLGQGPEFLTYFQNEAQLEKSRLLSDRFSAERPKGSFSTLEIQRTEQGDSAMYLCASNILGGAWGYTFGSGTRLTVV.

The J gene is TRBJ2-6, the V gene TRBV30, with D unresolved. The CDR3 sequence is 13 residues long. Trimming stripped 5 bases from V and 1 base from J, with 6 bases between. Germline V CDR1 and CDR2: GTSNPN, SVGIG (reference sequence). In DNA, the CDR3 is TGTGCCTGGGACGGGTCTGGGGCCAACGTCCTGACTTTC. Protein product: CAWDGSGANVLTF.

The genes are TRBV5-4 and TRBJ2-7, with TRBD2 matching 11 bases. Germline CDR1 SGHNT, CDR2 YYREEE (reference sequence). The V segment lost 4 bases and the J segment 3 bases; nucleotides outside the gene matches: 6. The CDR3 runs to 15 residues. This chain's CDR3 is CASSMGLAEYYEQYF. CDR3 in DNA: TGTGCCAGCAGCATGGGACTAGCGGAGTACTACGAGCAGTACTTC.

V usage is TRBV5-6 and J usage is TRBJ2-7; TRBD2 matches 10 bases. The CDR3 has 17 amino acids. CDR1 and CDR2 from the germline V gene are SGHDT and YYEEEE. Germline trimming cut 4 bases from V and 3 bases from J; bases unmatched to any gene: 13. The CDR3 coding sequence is TGTGCCAGCAGCCCCGGAACAAGCGGGAGGGAGCACTACGAGCAGTACTTC. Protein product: CASSPGTSGREHYEQYF.

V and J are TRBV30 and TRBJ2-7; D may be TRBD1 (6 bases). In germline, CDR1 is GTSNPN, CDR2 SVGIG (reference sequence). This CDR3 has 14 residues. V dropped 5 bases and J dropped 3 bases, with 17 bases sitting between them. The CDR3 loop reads CAWEKKQGIYEQYF. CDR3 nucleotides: TGTGCCTGGGAAAAAAAACAGGGAATCTACGAGCAGTACTTC. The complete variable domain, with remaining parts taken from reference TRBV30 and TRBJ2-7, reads SQTIHQWPATLVQPVGSPLSLECTVEGTSNPNLYWYRQAAGRGLQLLFYSVGIGQISSEVPQNLSASRPQDRQFILSSKKLLLSDSGFYLCAWEKKQGIYEQYFGPGTRLTVT.

CDR3 nucleotide sequence: TGTGCCAGCAGCTTGGCTAGCGGGCCGGTCTACGAGCAGTACTTC. This translates into CASSLASGPVYEQYF. This sequence joins TRBV11-3 and TRBJ2-7; 8 bases match TRBD2. V lost 3 bases, J lost 3 bases, and 7 bases stayed unmatched. This CDR3 has 15 amino acids. Germline V gene sequence: CDR1 SGHNT, CDR2 YENEEA.

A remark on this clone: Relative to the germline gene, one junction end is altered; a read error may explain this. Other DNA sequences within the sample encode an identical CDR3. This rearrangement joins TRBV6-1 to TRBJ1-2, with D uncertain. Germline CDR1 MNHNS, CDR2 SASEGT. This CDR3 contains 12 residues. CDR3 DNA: TGCGCCAGCAGTGAAGGAGACTATGGCTACACCTTC. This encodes CASSEGDYGYTF.

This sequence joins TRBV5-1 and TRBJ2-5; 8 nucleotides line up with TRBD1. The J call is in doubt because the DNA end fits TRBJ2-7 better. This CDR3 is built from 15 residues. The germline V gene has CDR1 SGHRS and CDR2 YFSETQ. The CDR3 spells CASSLDPGGSGEQYF. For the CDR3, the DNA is TGCGCCAGCAGCTTGGATCCAGGGGGCTCGGGCGAGCAGTACTTC.

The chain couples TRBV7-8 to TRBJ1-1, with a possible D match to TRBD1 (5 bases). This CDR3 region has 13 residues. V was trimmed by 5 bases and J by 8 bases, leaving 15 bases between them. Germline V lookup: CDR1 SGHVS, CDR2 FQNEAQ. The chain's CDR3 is CASSLIKEGEAFF. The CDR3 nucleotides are TGTGCCAGCAGCCTTATTAAGGAGGGGGAAGCTTTCTTT.

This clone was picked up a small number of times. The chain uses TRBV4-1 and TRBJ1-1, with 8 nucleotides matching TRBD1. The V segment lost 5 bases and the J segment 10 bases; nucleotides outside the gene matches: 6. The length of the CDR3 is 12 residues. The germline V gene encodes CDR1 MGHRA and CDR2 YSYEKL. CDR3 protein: CASSFPGGTAFF. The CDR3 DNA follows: TGCGCCAGCAGCTTTCCAGGGGGCACAGCTTTCTTT.

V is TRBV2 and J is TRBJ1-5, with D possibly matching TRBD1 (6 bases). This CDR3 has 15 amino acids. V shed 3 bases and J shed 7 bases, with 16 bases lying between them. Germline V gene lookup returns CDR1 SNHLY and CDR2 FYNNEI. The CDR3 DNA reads TGTGCCAGCAGTGAGCGGCAGGGGATCATCCAGCCCCAGCATTTT. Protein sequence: CASSERQGIIQPQHF.

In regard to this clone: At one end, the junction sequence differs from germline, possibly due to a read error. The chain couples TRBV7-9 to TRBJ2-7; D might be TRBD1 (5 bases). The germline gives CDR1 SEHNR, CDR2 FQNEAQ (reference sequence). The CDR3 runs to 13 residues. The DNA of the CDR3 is TGTTCCAGCAGCTTACAAGGGGTGGGAGAGCAGTACTTC. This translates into CSSSLQGVGEQYF.

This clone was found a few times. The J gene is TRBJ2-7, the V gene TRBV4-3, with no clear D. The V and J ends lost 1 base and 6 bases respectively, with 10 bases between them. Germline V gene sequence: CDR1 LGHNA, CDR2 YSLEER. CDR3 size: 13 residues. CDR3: CASSQVLGSEQYF. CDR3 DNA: TGCGCCAGCAGCCAAGTTCTAGGAAGCGAGCAGTACTTC.

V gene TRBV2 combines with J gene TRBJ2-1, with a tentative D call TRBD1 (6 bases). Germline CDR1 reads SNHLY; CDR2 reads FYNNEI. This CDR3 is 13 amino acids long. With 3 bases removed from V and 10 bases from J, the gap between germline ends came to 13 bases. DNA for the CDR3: TGTGCCAGCAGTGAGGACCCTCAGGGGGAGCAGTTCTTC. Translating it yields CASSEDPQGEQFF.

The DNA of the CDR3 is TGTGCCAGCGGCTCTGTCTATGGGACAGGGGGTTACGAGCAGTACTTC. This translates into CASGSVYGTGGYEQYF. The genes are TRBV11-2 and TRBJ2-7, with 11 bases aligning to TRBD1. V shed 8 bases and J 4 bases; nucleotides not matched to a gene: 13. This CDR3 is 16 amino acids long. The V gene's germline CDR1 is SGHAT and CDR2 FQNNGV.

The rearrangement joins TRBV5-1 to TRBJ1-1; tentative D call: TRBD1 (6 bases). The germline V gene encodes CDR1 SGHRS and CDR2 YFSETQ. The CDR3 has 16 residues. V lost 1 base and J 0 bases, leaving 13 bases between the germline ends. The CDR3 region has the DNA TGCGCCAGCAGCTTGAGTACAGGGCTCATGAACACTGAAGCTTTCTTT. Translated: CASSLSTGLMNTEAFF. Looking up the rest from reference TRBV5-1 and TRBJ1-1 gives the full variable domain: KAGVTQTPRYLIKTRGQQVTLSCSPISGHRSVSWYQQTPGQGLQFLFEYFSETQRNKGNFPGRFSGRQFSNSRSEMNVSTLELGDSALYLCASSLSTGLMNTEAFFGQGTRLTVV.

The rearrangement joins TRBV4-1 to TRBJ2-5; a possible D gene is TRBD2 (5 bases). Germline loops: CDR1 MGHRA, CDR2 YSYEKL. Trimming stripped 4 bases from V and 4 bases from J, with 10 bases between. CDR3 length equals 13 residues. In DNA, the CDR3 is TGCGCCAGCAGCCGACTACCCCGAGAGACCCAGTACTTC. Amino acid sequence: CASSRLPRETQYF.

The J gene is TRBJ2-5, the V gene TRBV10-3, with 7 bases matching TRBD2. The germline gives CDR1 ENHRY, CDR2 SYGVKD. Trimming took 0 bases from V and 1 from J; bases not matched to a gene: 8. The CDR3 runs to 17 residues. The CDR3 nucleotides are TGTGCCATCAGTGAGTCGAGGTCTAGCGGAGTCCAAGAGACCCAGTACTTC. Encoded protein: CAISESRSSGVQETQYF.

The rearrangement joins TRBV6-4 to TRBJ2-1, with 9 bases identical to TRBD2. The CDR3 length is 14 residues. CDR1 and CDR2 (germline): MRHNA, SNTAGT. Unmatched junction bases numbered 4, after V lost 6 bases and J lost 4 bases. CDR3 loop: CASSRSGGYNEQFF. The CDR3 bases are TGTGCCAGCAGCCGTAGCGGGGGATACAATGAGCAGTTCTTC.

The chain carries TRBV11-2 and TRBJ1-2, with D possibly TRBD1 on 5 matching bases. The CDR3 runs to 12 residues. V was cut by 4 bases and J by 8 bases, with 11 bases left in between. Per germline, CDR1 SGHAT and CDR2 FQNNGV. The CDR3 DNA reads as TGTGCCAGCAGCTGGGGAGGGGACGGCTACACCTTC. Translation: CASSWGGDGYTF. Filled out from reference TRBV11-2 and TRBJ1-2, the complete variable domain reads EAGVAQSPRYKIIEKRQSVAFWCNPISGHATLYWYQQILGQGPKLLIQFQNNGVVDDSQLPKDRFSAERLKGVDSTLKIQPAKLEDSAVYLCASSWGGDGYTFGSGTRLTVV.

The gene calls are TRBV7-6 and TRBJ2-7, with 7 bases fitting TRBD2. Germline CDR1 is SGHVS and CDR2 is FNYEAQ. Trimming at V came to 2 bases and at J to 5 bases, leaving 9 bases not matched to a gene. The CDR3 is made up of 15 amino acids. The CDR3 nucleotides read TGTGCCAGCAGCTTACGCGCCAGCGGGACCCACGAGCAGTACTTC. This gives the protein CASSLRASGTHEQYF.

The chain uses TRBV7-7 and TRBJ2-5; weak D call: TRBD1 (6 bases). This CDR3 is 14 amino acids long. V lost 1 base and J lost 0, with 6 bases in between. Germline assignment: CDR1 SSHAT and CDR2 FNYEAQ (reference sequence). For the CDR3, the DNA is TGTGCCAGCAGCTTAGGACAGGACCAAGAGACCCAGTACTTC. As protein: CASSLGQDQETQYF.

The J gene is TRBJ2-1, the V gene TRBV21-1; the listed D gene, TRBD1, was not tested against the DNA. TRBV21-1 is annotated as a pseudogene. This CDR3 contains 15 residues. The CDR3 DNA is TGTGCCAGCAGCAAAGATGGGACAGGGGGCAATGAGCAGTTCTTC. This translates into CASSKDGTGGNEQFF.